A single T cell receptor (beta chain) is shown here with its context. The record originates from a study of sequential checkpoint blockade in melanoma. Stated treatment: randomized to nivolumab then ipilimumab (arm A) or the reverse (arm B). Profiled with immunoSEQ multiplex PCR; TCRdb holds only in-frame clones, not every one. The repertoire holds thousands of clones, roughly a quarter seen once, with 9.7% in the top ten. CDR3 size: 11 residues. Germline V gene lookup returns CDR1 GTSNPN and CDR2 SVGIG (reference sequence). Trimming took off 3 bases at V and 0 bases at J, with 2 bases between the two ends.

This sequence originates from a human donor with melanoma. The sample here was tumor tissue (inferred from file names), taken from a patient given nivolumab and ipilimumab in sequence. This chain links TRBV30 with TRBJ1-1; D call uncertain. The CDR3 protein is CAWRMNTEAFF. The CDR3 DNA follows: TGTGCCTGGAGGATGAACACTGAAGCTTTCTTT.